This T cell receptor beta chain was profiled in a study of blood T cell repertoires in COVID-19. As for the study in general: PBMCs, B-cell-depleted T cells, or T cells were the source of the cDNA or gDNA that made up the material.

Sequencing used immunoSEQ multiplex PCR; TCRdb keeps in-frame clones, though not all of them. The sample consists of 140,000 to 150,000 clones, around four fifths of them appearing once. CDR3 length: 16 residues. Trimming shortened V by 3 bases and J by 1 base, and 13 bases separated the two germline ends. Germline assignment: CDR1 LNHDA and CDR2 SQIVND (reference sequence). This clone was observed a single time. This clonotype was sampled from a woman aged 40 to 50 who had recovered from COVID-19. The chain couples TRBV19 to TRBJ1-5; possible D gene TRBD1, 6 bases. Sequences were obtained from PBMCs or T cells enriched from blood (not recorded which). CDR3 nucleotides: TGTGCCAGTAGTATGCGGGGGCAGGGAAGCAATCAGCCCCAGCATTTT. Translation gives CASSMRGQGSNQPQHF.